At least ten counts were recorded for the clone carrying this T cell receptor (beta chain). No antigen is known for it. The data originate from a study of Graves' ophthalmopathy and Graves' hyperthyroidism. Broader study findings: Blood shared most expanded thyroid clonotypes above 0.001 frequency. Forecasting of ophthalmopathy progression by the model achieved about 71% sensitivity and 72% to 85% specificity.

RNA served as the template for amplifying TCR beta CDR3 regions. Scientists carried out first-round RT-PCR using HTBI primers and then a second-round multiplex PCR. TCRdb re-called the multiplex PCR reads through MiXCR, storing one row per CDR3 protein. The sample lists roughly 420,000 distinct CDR3 sequences, 20% to 25% seen once, with more than 2.5% in the top ten. CDR1 and CDR2 (germline): LGHDT, YNNKEL (reference sequence). V gave up 1 base and J gave up 3 bases; unmatched junction bases: 2. The CDR3 sequence is 14 residues long. V usage is TRBV3-1 and J usage is TRBJ2-7; 8 bases are a match to TRBD2. The sequencing sample was made of peripheral blood. The TCR comes from a woman under 30 with stable Graves' hyperthyroidism. The CDR3 here is CASSQAGGDYEQYF. The CDR3, as DNA: TGTGCCAGCAGCCAAGCGGGAGGGGACTACGAGCAGTACTTC.